Following are 6 T cell receptor beta chains from one sample sequenced in a study of patients and donors after allogeneic stem cell transplantation. Via MiXCR, TCRdb re-called the RT-PCR reads, giving one row per CDR3 protein. The table has approximately 410,000 distinct CDR3 sequences, approximately 16% seen once. The sequencing sample was made of blood, either unsorted or a sorted T cell fraction (not recorded which). Receptors were obtained from a human donor who was either an allogeneic HSCT recipient or a stem cell or donor lymphocyte infusion donor (not recorded which). It is not recorded whose cells these are; they may come from a transplant donor.

The V call is TRBV6-1, the J call TRBJ2-7; D gene ambiguous. Germline-derived CDR1 and CDR2 are MNHNS and SASEGT. The V end was cut by 2 bases, the J end by 7 bases, with 18 bases between. CDR3 length equals 15 residues. CDR3 bases: TGTGCCAGCAGTGAAACAGTCCAACGGGTGAGGGAGCAGTACTTC. It codes for CASSETVQRVREQYF.

The table lists this clonotype with a few counts. This sequence joins TRBV24-1 and TRBJ2-7, with TRBD1 identical over 9 bases. The CDR3 has 16 amino acids. The ends lost 6 bases at V and 3 bases at J; junction bases unmatched: 11. Germline lookup yields CDR1 KGHDR and CDR2 SFDVKD. The CDR3: CATSSSGRTGVYEQYF. In DNA form, the CDR3 reads TGTGCCACCAGTTCTAGTGGAAGGACAGGGGTCTACGAGCAGTACTTC.

The V call is TRBV4-1, the J call TRBJ2-7, with 9 nucleotides matching TRBD1. The CDR3 loop spans 17 amino acids. Losses at the gene ends were 0 bases for V and 4 bases for J; bases not matched to a gene: 10. CDR1 MGHRA and CDR2 YSYEKL come from the germline V gene. CDR3 residues: CASSQEPSQGAWYEQYF. CDR3 nucleotides: TGCGCCAGCAGCCAAGAACCCTCACAGGGGGCTTGGTACGAGCAGTACTTC.

This rearrangement joins TRBV7-3 to TRBJ1-1; D remains unclear. The CDR3 sequence is 14 residues long. The germline V gene has CDR1 SGHTA and CDR2 FQGTGA. The V end was cut by 5 bases, the J end by 1 base, with 11 bases between. The CDR3 DNA follows: TGTGCCAGCAGCAAGGTAGGCAAGAACACTGAAGCTTTCTTT. This translates into CASSKVGKNTEAFF.

This clonotype was detected only a few times. J is TRBJ2-7 and V is TRBV5-1; D unclear. CDR1 and CDR2 (germline): SGHRS, YFSETQ. The CDR3 contains 11 residues. Trimming shortened V by 1 base and J by 7 bases, and 6 bases separated the two germline ends. For the CDR3, the DNA is TGCGCCAGCAGCTTGATGGGAGAGCAGTACTTC. Encoded protein: CASSLMGEQYF.

This clonotype was detected many times. DNA of the CDR3: TGCAGCGCTGACAGGGGTAGAGATGAGCAGTTCTTC. It encodes CSADRGRDEQFF. The chain is built from TRBV29-1 and TRBJ2-1; 8 positions match TRBD1. The CDR3 spans 12 residues. The germline gives CDR1 SQVTM, CDR2 ANQGSEA. V trimming: 7 bases; J trimming: 8 bases; junction bases outside the gene matches: 7.